Listed below are T cell receptor beta chains from one sample, sequenced in a study of cytomegalovirus exposure and HLA in healthy donors. The data were produced by immunoSEQ multiplex PCR, yet TCRdb's version contains in-frame clones alone and is incomplete. This repertoire shows about 190,000 clones, over 70% found once; its top ten account for around 4%. The sample was PBMCs. The receptors shown here come from a man between 45 and 60 years old in good health and CMV-seronegative. Both conserved end residues are part of each CDR3. The order of the fields is clone size, V gene, J gene, D gene, CDR3 DNA, CDR3 protein. A D gene is named only where the DNA matches it firmly. Expanded clones are given a class, and other clones once, few, many or no size at all.

clone_size: NA
v_call: TRBV9
j_call: TRBJ1-4
d_call: NA
cdr3_nt: TGTGCCAGCAGCGTAGGAGGGGGGGGTCCCACGAATGAAAAACTGTTTTTT
cdr3_aa: CASSVGGGGPTNEKLFF

clone_size: NA
v_call: TRBV19
j_call: TRBJ1-4
d_call: NA
cdr3_nt: TGTGCCAGTAGTGGGGGGACGGCAACTAATGAAAAACTGTTTTTT
cdr3_aa: CASSGGTATNEKLFF

clone_size: NA
v_call: TRBV4-2
j_call: TRBJ2-5
d_call: NA
cdr3_nt: TGTGCCAGCAGCCAAGCAACTAACGAAGAGACCCAGTACTTC
cdr3_aa: CASSQATNEETQYF

clone_size: NA
v_call: TRBV13
j_call: TRBJ2-1
d_call: TRBD2
cdr3_nt: TGTGCCAGCAGCTTAAGTCGGCTAGGGACTACCAGAAATGAGCAGTTCTTC
cdr3_aa: CASSLSRLGTTRNEQFF

clone_size: NA
v_call: TRBV27
j_call: TRBJ2-2
d_call: NA
cdr3_nt: TGTGCCAGCAGTTTGGGAGGGACAACCGGGGAGCTGTTTTTT
cdr3_aa: CASSLGGTTGELFF

clone_size: NA
v_call: TRBV4-3
j_call: TRBJ2-7
d_call: NA
cdr3_nt: TGCGCCAGCAGCCAGGGGACAGGGGTGGCTAGCGGGGTTAATAAGCAGTACTTC
cdr3_aa: CASSQGTGVASGVNKQYF

clone_size: NA
v_call: TRBV18
j_call: TRBJ2-6
d_call: NA
cdr3_nt: TGTGCCAGCTCCCTTTCTGGGGCCAACGTCCTGACTTTC
cdr3_aa: CASSLSGANVLTF

clone_size: NA
v_call: TRBV7-8
j_call: TRBJ1-5
d_call: TRBD1
cdr3_nt: TGTGCCAGCAGCTCCTCAGGGGGCTGGGAGCCCCAGCATTTT
cdr3_aa: CASSSSGGWEPQHF

clone_size: NA
v_call: TRBV19
j_call: TRBJ1-1
d_call: NA
cdr3_nt: TGTGCCAGTAGTTTCACAGGGTTTGCTTTCTTT
cdr3_aa: CASSFTGFAFF

clone_size: NA
v_call: TRBV7-3
j_call: TRBJ2-1
d_call: TRBD2
cdr3_nt: TGTGCCAGCAGTATAAGCGGGGGCCTAACGGATGAGCAGTTCTTC
cdr3_aa: CASSISGGLTDEQFF

clone_size: NA
v_call: TRBV11-2
j_call: TRBJ2-3
d_call: TRBD2
cdr3_nt: TGTGCCAGCAGCTTACTGGGGGGGGTGAGCACAGATACGCAGTATTTT
cdr3_aa: CASSLLGGVSTDTQYF

clone_size: NA
v_call: TRBV19
j_call: TRBJ2-2
d_call: TRBD1
cdr3_nt: TGTGCCAGTAGCAGACGACAGGGGGGTGCCGGGGAGCTGTTTTTT
cdr3_aa: CASSRRQGGAGELFF

clone_size: NA
v_call: TRBV4-1
j_call: TRBJ1-1
d_call: NA
cdr3_nt: TGCGCCAGCAGCCAAGAACGGGCAGGGTCTGAAGCTTTCTTT
cdr3_aa: CASSQERAGSEAFF

clone_size: NA
v_call: TRBV19
j_call: TRBJ1-5
d_call: NA
cdr3_nt: TGTGCCAGTTCACAGAGAAACAATCAGCCCCAGCATTTT
cdr3_aa: CASSQRNNQPQHF

clone_size: few
v_call: TRBV7-9
j_call: TRBJ2-7
d_call: TRBD1
cdr3_nt: TGTGCCAGCAGCAACAACAGGGGAAGGTCTAACGAGCAGTACTTC
cdr3_aa: CASSNNRGRSNEQYF

clone_size: NA
v_call: TRBV2
j_call: TRBJ1-5
d_call: TRBD1
cdr3_nt: TGTGCCAGCAATGGACAGGGGGCAAGTCAGCCCCAGCATTTT
cdr3_aa: CASNGQGASQPQHF

clone_size: NA
v_call: TRBV7-3
j_call: TRBJ2-1
d_call: NA
cdr3_nt: TGTGCCAGCAGCTTAGAACGGGAAAATGAGCAGTTCTTC
cdr3_aa: CASSLERENEQFF

clone_size: NA
v_call: TRBV5-1
j_call: TRBJ2-2
d_call: NA
cdr3_nt: TGCGCCAGCAGCTTGGGCTGGGGGGACACCGGGGAGCTGTTTTTT
cdr3_aa: CASSLGWGDTGELFF

clone_size: NA
v_call: TRBV5-1
j_call: TRBJ1-1
d_call: NA
cdr3_nt: TGCGCCAGCAGCTTGGAGGAGTCTCGAGCTGAAGCTTTCTTT
cdr3_aa: CASSLEESRAEAFF

clone_size: NA
v_call: TRBV30
j_call: TRBJ1-2
d_call: TRBD1
cdr3_nt: TGTGCCTGGAGAGCCGGGACAGGGGTTGGCTACACCTTC
cdr3_aa: CAWRAGTGVGYTF

clone_size: NA
v_call: TRBV15
j_call: TRBJ2-3
d_call: TRBD2
cdr3_nt: TGTGCCACCAGCAGAGAAGCGGGGGGGAACACAGATACGCAGTATTTT
cdr3_aa: CATSREAGGNTDTQYF

clone_size: NA
v_call: TRBV7-2
j_call: TRBJ1-1
d_call: NA
cdr3_nt: TGTGCCAGCAGCCTCGGGGGGATGAACACTGAAGCTTTCTTT
cdr3_aa: CASSLGGMNTEAFF

clone_size: NA
v_call: TRBV5-1
j_call: TRBJ1-4
d_call: NA
cdr3_nt: TGCGCCAGCAGAAGTCGCGGGGAAGAAAAACTGTTTTTT
cdr3_aa: CASRSRGEEKLFF

clone_size: NA
v_call: TRBV2
j_call: TRBJ1-5
d_call: NA
cdr3_nt: TGTGCCAGCAGTGGAGTGGGGGGTATTCAGCCCCAGCATTTT
cdr3_aa: CASSGVGGIQPQHF

clone_size: NA
v_call: TRBV19
j_call: TRBJ2-7
d_call: TRBD1
cdr3_nt: TGTGCCAGTACTGCCGGACAGGGACTTTTTTACGAGCAGTACTTC
cdr3_aa: CASTAGQGLFYEQYF

clone_size: once
v_call: TRBV15
j_call: TRBJ1-5
d_call: TRBD1
cdr3_nt: TGTGCCACCAGCACCACAGGGGGGGTAGCTCAGCCCCAGCATTTT
cdr3_aa: CATSTTGGVAQPQHF

clone_size: NA
v_call: TRBV19
j_call: TRBJ2-7
d_call: NA
cdr3_nt: TGTGCCAGTAGTATAGGACATACCTACGAGCAGTACTTC
cdr3_aa: CASSIGHTYEQYF

clone_size: NA
v_call: TRBV27
j_call: TRBJ2-1
d_call: TRBD1
cdr3_nt: TGTGCCAGCAGTCGGGACAGGGTTGTAGAGTATGAGCAGTTCTTC
cdr3_aa: CASSRDRVVEYEQFF

clone_size: few
v_call: TRBV11-2
j_call: TRBJ1-2
d_call: TRBD1
cdr3_nt: TGTGCCAGCAGGCGGCCGGGACAGAGTTTTGGCCCTGGCTACACCTTC
cdr3_aa: CASRRPGQSFGPGYTF

clone_size: few
v_call: TRBV9
j_call: TRBJ2-1
d_call: TRBD2
cdr3_nt: TGTGCCAGCAGCCCCTTCGACCAGCGGGGGGGCGCTGAGCAGTTCTTC
cdr3_aa: CASSPFDQRGGAEQFF

clone_size: NA
v_call: TRBV5-1
j_call: TRBJ1-4
d_call: TRBD1
cdr3_nt: TGCGCCAGCAGCTCCAGGGGGGAAAATGAAAAACTGTTTTTT
cdr3_aa: CASSSRGENEKLFF

clone_size: NA
v_call: TRBV5-1
j_call: TRBJ2-2
d_call: TRBD1
cdr3_nt: TGCGCCAGCGAACAGGGGGGCTGGAACACCGGGGAGCTGTTTTTT
cdr3_aa: CASEQGGWNTGELFF

clone_size: NA
v_call: TRBV9
j_call: TRBJ2-5
d_call: NA
cdr3_nt: TGTGCCAGCTCCCGAGGGCCCGGGGGAGAGACCCAGTACTTC
cdr3_aa: CASSRGPGGETQYF

clone_size: NA
v_call: TRBV4-3
j_call: TRBJ1-2
d_call: NA
cdr3_nt: TGCGCCAGCAGCCAAGTACGGGCCCAGGGTGGCTACACCTTC
cdr3_aa: CASSQVRAQGGYTF

clone_size: NA
v_call: TRBV11-3
j_call: TRBJ2-7
d_call: TRBD2
cdr3_nt: TGTGCCAGCAGCTTGGGGACTAGCGGGGACGAGCAGTACTTC
cdr3_aa: CASSLGTSGDEQYF

clone_size: once
v_call: TRBV6-1
j_call: TRBJ2-3
d_call: TRBD2
cdr3_nt: TGTGCCAGCAGTGCCTCCGATAGCGGGGGGACAGATACGCAGTATTTT
cdr3_aa: CASSASDSGGTDTQYF

clone_size: NA
v_call: TRBV6-6
j_call: TRBJ2-3
d_call: NA
cdr3_nt: TGTGCCAGCAGTTGGGACACGGTCGGCGCAGATACGCAGTATTTT
cdr3_aa: CASSWDTVGADTQYF

clone_size: NA
v_call: TRBV19
j_call: TRBJ1-1
d_call: NA
cdr3_nt: TGTGCCAGTCGAAAAGACACCTACACTGAAGCTTTCTTT
cdr3_aa: CASRKDTYTEAFF

clone_size: NA
v_call: TRBV11-2
j_call: TRBJ2-7
d_call: TRBD1
cdr3_nt: TGTGCCAGCAGCTTGGGCTACGCAGGGGGCAGGTACGAGCAGTACTTC
cdr3_aa: CASSLGYAGGRYEQYF

clone_size: NA
v_call: TRBV5-1
j_call: TRBJ2-3
d_call: NA
cdr3_nt: TGCGCCAGCAGTTCCCGGACAGCCTACACAGATACGCAGTATTTT
cdr3_aa: CASSSRTAYTDTQYF

clone_size: NA
v_call: TRBV4-3
j_call: TRBJ2-1
d_call: NA
cdr3_nt: TGCGCCAGCAGCCAAGATGGGGGGTTTGGCGATGAGCAGTTCTTC
cdr3_aa: CASSQDGGFGDEQFF